The sequence of this T cell receptor (beta chain) was determined in a study of PD-1 blockade in classical Hodgkin lymphoma. The time point denotes: cycle 4 day 1 (C4D1), after five to seven weeks of nivolumab. Autologous stem cell transplantation was followed by relapse in every patient, and brentuximab vedotin exposure varied. Whole-study findings and limits: Baseline diversity was lower in partial responders and progressors than complete responders. The origin of the repertoire differences remains undefined, with disease activity or prior therapy as possible causes. Newly diagnosed patients were reported to start with lower TCR diversity than healthy donors. By C4D1, diversity of CD4+ TCRs had risen significantly, whereas that of CD8+ TCRs had not.

The repertoire was sequenced with immunoSEQ multiplex PCR; TCRdb's copy has only in-frame clones and lacks some. The sample carries about 64,000 clones, just over 90% recorded once. The V gene's germline CDR1 is MGHRA and CDR2 YSYEKL. V lost 4 bases to trimming and J lost 12 bases, with 22 bases between them. The CDR3 extends over 14 amino acids. With regard to this clone: The antigen is unknown.

Here the sequenced sample was peripheral blood mononuclear cells (PBMCs), taken before the fourth cycle of nivolumab. This receptor was obtained from a human donor with classical Hodgkin lymphoma. The chain links TRBV4-1 to TRBJ2-7, with D perhaps being TRBD1 or TRBD2 (5 bases each). CDR3 residues: CASSPPGTQRQRYF. In DNA form, the CDR3 reads TGCGCCAGCAGCCCTCCGGGAACACAGAGACAGAGGTACTTC.